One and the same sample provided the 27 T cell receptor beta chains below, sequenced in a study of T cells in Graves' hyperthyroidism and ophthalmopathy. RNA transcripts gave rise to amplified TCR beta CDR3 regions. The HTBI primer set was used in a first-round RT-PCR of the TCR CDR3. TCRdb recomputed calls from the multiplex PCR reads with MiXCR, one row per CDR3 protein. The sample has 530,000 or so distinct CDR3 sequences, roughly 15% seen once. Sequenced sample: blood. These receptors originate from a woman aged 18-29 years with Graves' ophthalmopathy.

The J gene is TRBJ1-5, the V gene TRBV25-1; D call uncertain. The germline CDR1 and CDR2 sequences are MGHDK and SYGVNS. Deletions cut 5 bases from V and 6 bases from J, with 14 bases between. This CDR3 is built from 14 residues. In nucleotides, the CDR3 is TGTGCCAGCAGTCCCCCTGGGAGTTCTCAGCCCCAGCATTTT. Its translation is CASSPPGSSQPQHF. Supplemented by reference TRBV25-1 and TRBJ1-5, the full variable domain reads EADIYQTPRYLVIGTGKKITLECSQTMGHDKMYWYQQDPGMELHLIHYSYGVNSTEKGDLSSESTVSRIRTEHFPLTLESARPSHTSQYLCASSPPGSSQPQHFGDGTRLSIL.

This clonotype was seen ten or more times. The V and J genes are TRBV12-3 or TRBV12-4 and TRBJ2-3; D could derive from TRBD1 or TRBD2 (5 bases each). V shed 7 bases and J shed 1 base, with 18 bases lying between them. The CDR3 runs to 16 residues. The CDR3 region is CASIPGPMSGTDTQYF. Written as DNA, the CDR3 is TGTGCCAGCATACCGGGGCCGATGAGCGGCACAGATACGCAGTATTTT.

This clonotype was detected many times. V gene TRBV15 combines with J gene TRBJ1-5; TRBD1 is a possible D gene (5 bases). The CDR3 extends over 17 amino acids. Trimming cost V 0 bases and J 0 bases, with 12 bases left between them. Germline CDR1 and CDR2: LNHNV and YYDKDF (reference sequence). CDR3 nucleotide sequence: TGTGCCACCAGCAGAGATCGCCGGGGGTATAGCAATCAGCCCCAGCATTTT. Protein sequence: CATSRDRRGYSNQPQHF.

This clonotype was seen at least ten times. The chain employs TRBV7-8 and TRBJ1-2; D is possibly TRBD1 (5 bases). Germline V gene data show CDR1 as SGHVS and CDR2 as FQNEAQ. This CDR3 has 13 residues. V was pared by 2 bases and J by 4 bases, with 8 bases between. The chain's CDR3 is CASSLSGSYGYTF. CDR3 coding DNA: TGTGCCAGCAGCTTATCAGGGTCCTATGGCTACACCTTC.

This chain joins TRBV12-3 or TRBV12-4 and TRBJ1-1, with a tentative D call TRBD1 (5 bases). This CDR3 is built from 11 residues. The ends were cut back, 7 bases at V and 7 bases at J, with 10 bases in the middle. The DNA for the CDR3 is TGTGCCAGCATTGGGGGGTATGAAGCTTTCTTT. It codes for CASIGGYEAFF.

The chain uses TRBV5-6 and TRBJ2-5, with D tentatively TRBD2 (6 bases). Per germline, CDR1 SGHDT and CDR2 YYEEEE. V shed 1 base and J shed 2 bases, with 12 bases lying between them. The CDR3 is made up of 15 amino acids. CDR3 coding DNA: TGTGCCAGCAGCTTGCGGCGGGGCAATCAAGAGACCCAGTACTTC. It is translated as CASSLRRGNQETQYF.

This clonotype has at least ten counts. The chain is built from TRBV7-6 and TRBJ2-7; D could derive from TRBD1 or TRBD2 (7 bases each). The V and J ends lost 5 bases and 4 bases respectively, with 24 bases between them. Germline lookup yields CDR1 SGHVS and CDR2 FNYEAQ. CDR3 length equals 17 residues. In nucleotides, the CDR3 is TGTGCCAGCAGCAAGCGGGACAGTCCCTTCAAAGGGTACGAGCAGTACTTC. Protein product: CASSKRDSPFKGYEQYF.

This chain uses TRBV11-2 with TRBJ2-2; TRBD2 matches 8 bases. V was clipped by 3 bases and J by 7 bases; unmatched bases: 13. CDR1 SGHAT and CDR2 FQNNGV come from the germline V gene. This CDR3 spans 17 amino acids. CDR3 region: CASSLEPPGLVSGELFF. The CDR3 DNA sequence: TGTGCCAGCAGCTTGGAACCCCCGGGACTAGTCAGCGGGGAGCTGTTTTTT.

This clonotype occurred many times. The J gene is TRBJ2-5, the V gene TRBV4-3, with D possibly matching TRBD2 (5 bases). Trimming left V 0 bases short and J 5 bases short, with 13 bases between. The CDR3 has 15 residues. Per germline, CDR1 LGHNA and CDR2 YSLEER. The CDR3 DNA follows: TGCGCCAGCAGCCAAGACCGGAGGTCCGGGGAGACCCAGTACTTC. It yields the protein CASSQDRRSGETQYF.

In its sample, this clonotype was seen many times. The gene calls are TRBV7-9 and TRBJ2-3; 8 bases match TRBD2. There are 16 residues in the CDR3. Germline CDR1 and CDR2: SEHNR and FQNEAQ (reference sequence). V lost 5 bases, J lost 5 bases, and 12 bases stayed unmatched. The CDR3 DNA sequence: TGTGCCAGCAGCCCGCGGACTAGCCCGAAGGAAGATACGCAGTATTTT. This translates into CASSPRTSPKEDTQYF.

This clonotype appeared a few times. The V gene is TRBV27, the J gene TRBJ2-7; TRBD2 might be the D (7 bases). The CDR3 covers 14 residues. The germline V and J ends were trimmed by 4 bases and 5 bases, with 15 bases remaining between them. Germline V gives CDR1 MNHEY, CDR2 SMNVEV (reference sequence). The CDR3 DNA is TGTGCCAGCAGTTCGCTAGGGGGGGAGGACGAGCAGTACTTC. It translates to CASSSLGGEDEQYF.

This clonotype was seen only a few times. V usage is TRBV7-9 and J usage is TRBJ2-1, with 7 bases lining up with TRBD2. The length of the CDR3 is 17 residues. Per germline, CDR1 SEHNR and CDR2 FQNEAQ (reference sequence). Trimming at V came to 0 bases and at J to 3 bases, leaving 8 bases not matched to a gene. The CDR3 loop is CASSLALGDYYYNEQFF. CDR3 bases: TGTGCCAGCAGCTTAGCTTTGGGGGACTACTACTACAATGAGCAGTTCTTC. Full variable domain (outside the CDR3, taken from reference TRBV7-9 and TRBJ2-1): DTGVSQNPRHKITKRGQNVTFRCDPISEHNRLYWYRQTLGQGPEFLTYFQNEAQLEKSRLLSDRFSAERPKGSFSTLEIQRTEQGDSAMYLCASSLALGDYYYNEQFFGPGTRLTVL.

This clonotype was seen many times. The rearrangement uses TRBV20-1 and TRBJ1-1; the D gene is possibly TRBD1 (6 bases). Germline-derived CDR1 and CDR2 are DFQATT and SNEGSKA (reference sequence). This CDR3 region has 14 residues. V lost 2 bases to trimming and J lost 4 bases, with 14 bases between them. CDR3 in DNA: TGCAGTGCTAGACAATTTACAGGGTTCACTGAAGCTTTCTTT. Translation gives CSARQFTGFTEAFF.

In DNA, the CDR3 is TGTGCCAGCACCATACAGGGACTAGCGGGCACCGGGGAGCTGTTTTTT. It specifies CASTIQGLAGTGELFF. The V call is TRBV6-1, the J call TRBJ2-2; 12 bases align to TRBD2. The germline gives CDR1 MNHNS, CDR2 SASEGT. Unmatched junction bases numbered 7, after V lost 7 bases and J lost 4 bases. This CDR3 spans 16 amino acids.

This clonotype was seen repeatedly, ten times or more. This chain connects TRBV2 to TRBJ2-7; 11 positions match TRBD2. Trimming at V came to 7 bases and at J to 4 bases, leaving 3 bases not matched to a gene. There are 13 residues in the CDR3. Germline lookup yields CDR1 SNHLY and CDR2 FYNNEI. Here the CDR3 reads CASIASGRYEQYF. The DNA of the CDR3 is TGTGCCAGCATAGCTAGCGGGAGGTACGAGCAGTACTTC.

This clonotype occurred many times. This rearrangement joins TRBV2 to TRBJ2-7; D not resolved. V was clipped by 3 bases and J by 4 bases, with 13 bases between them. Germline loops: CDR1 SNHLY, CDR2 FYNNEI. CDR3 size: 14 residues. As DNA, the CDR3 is TGTGCCAGCAGTGATTTGGCCAGTGTTTACGAGCAGTACTTC. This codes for CASSDLASVYEQYF.

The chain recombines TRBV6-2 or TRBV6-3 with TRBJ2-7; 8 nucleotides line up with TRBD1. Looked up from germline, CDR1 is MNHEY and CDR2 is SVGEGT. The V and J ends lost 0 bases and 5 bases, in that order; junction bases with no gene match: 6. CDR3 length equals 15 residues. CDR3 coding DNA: TGTGCCAGCAGTTACTCAAGAGGACAGGGTGACGAGCAGTACTTC. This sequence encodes CASSYSRGQGDEQYF.

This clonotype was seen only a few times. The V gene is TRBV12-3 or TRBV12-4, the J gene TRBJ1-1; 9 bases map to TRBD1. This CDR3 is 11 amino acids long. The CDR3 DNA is TGTGGAGTCGGGACAGGGTTTGAAGCTTTCTTT. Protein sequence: CGVGTGFEAFF.

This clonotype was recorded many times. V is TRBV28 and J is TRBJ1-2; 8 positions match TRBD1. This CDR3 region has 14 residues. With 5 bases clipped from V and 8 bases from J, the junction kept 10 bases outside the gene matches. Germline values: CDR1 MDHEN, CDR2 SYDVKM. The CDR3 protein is CASSIGQGAAGYTF. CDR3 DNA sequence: TGTGCCAGCAGTATTGGGCAGGGGGCTGCGGGCTACACCTTC.

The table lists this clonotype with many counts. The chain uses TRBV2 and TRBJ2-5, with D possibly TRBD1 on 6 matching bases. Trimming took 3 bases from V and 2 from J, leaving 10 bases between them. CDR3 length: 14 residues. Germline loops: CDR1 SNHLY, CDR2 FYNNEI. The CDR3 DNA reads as TGTGCCAGCAGTGACAGGGGTGGGCAAGAGACCCAGTACTTC. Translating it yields CASSDRGGQETQYF.

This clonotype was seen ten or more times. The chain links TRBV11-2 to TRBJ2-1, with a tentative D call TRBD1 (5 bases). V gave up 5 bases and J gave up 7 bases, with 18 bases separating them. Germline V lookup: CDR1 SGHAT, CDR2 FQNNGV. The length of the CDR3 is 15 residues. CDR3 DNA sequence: TGTGCCAGCAGCCAACTTAACGGAGCAGGGAATGAGCAGTTCTTC. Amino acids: CASSQLNGAGNEQFF.

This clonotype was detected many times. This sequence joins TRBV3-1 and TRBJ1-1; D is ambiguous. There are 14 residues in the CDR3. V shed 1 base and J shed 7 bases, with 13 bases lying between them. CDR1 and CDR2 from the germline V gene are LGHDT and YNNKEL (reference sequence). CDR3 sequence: CASSQANDKFEAFF. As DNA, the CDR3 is TGTGCCAGCAGCCAAGCCAATGACAAGTTTGAAGCTTTCTTT.

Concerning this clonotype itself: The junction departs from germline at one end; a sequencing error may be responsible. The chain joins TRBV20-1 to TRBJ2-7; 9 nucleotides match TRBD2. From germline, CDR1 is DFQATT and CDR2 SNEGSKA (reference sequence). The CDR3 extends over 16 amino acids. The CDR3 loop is CSARDLGNSGSSERYF. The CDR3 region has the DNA TGCAGTGCTAGAGATTTAGGTAATAGCGGGAGTAGCGAGCGGTACTTC.

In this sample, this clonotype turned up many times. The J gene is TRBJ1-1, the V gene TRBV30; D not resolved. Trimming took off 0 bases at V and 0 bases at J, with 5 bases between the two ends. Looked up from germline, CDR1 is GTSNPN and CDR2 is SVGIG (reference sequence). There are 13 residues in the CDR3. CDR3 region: CAWSVPVNTEAFF. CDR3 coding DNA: TGTGCCTGGAGTGTACCGGTGAACACTGAAGCTTTCTTT. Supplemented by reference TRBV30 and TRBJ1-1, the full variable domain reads SQTIHQWPATLVQPVGSPLSLECTVEGTSNPNLYWYRQAAGRGLQLLFYSVGIGQISSEVPQNLSASRPQDRQFILSSKKLLLSDSGFYLCAWSVPVNTEAFFGQGTRLTVV.

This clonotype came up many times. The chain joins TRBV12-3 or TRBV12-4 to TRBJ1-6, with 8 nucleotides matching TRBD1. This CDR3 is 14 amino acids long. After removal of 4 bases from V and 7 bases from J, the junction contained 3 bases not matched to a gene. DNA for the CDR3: TGTGCCAGCAGTTCTACAGGGGGGAATTCACCCCTCCACTTT. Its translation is CASSSTGGNSPLHF.

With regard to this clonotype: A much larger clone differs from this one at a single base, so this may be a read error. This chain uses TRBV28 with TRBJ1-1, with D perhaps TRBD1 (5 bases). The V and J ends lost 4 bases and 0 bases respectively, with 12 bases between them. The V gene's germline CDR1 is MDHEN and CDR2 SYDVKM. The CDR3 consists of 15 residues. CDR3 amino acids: CASSSQRGMNTEAFF. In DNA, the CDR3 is TGTGCCAGCAGTTCTCAGAGGGGCATGAACACTGAAGCTTTCTTT.

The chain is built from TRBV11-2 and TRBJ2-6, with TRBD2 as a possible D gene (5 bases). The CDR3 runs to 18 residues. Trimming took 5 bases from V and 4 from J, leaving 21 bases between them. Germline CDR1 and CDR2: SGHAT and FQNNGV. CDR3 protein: CASSRPGSDPGGANVLTF. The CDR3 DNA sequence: TGTGCCAGCAGCCGACCGGGGTCCGACCCTGGGGGGGCCAACGTCCTGACTTTC.